A single sample is the source of the 13 T cell receptor beta chains below, sequenced in a study of blood T cell repertoires in COVID-19. The assay was immunoSEQ multiplex PCR, and TCRdb's table has in-frame clones only and misses some. Counted here are roughly 200,000 clones, approximately 82% occurring once; the ten biggest clones make up over 10%. Sequenced sample: peripheral blood. These receptor sequences come from a human donor in a cohort sampled during active COVID-19.

J is TRBJ1-5 and V is TRBV19; D is uncertain. The germline gives CDR1 LNHDA, CDR2 SQIVND (reference sequence). V lost 4 bases and J lost 5, with 9 bases in between. The CDR3 consists of 13 residues. The CDR3 DNA reads as TGTGCCAGTAGTACTGAGGGATATCAGCCCCAGCATTTT. It specifies CASSTEGYQPQHF.

This clone is a singleton in its sample. The J gene is TRBJ2-5, the V gene TRBV4-2; 8 bases fit TRBD2. V trimming: 2 bases; J trimming: 3 bases; junction bases outside the gene matches: 11. The CDR3 extends over 17 amino acids. CDR1 and CDR2 from the germline V gene are LGHNA and YNFKEQ. The CDR3 DNA reads TGTGCCAGCAGCCAACCCCCTTTCGGGACTAGAAAAGAGACCCAGTACTTC. This sequence encodes CASSQPPFGTRKETQYF.

The chain carries TRBV20-1 and TRBJ2-5, with TRBD2 identical over 8 bases. This CDR3 has 17 amino acids. V shed 3 bases and J 5 bases; nucleotides not matched to a gene: 17. CDR1 and CDR2 (germline): DFQATT, SNEGSKA (reference sequence). CDR3 residues: CSASRREGLTLGETQYF. The CDR3 coding sequence is TGCAGTGCTAGTCGACGGGAGGGCCTCACTTTGGGGGAGACCCAGTACTTC.

V is TRBV4-1 and J is TRBJ2-4, with 16 nucleotides matching TRBD2. The CDR3 is 19 amino acids. V trimming: 5 bases; J trimming: 1 base; junction bases outside the gene matches: 8. Germline CDR1 MGHRA, CDR2 YSYEKL. CDR3 protein: CASSSGLAGGSGAKNIQYF. The CDR3 DNA reads TGCGCCAGCAGCTCGGGACTAGCGGGAGGGTCCGGGGCCAAAAACATTCAGTACTTC.

This clone was seen more than once but under ten times. The chain recombines TRBV27 with TRBJ2-7, with TRBD2 matching 10 bases. The trim removed 5 bases at V and 4 bases at J, leaving 8 bases unmatched. Germline CDR1 is MNHEY and CDR2 is SMNVEV (reference sequence). This CDR3 is 15 amino acids long. In nucleotides, the CDR3 is TGTGCCAGCAGTCTGGTCCTAGCGGGAGTATACGAGCAGTACTTC. This gives the protein CASSLVLAGVYEQYF.

The chain has TRBV28 and TRBJ2-7, with a possible D match to TRBD2 (5 bases). Germline lookup yields CDR1 MDHEN and CDR2 SYDVKM. The germline V and J ends were trimmed by 3 bases and 2 bases, with 11 bases remaining between them. The CDR3 spans 14 residues. The CDR3 here is CASSFPGETYEQYF. CDR3 sequence (DNA): TGTGCCAGCAGTTTTCCCGGGGAGACCTACGAGCAGTACTTC. The entire variable domain, with the rest obtained from reference TRBV28 and TRBJ2-7, is as follows: DVKVTQSSRYLVKRTGEKVFLECVQDMDHENMFWYRQDPGLGLRLIYFSYDVKMKEKGDIPEGYSVSREKKERFSLILESASTNQTSMYLCASSFPGETYEQYFGPGTRLTVT.

The chain has TRBV18 and TRBJ2-7; D remains unclear. V lost 3 bases and J 5 bases, leaving 14 bases between the germline ends. The CDR3 has 14 residues. Germline V gene lookup returns CDR1 KGHSH and CDR2 LQKENI. The CDR3: CASSPQARHDEQYF. The CDR3 region has the DNA TGTGCCAGCTCACCCCAAGCACGCCACGACGAGCAGTACTTC.

The chain links TRBV9 to TRBJ2-1; D may be TRBD2 (6 bases). The V end lost 5 bases, the J end lost 1 base, and 16 bases lay between the germline ends. Germline assignment: CDR1 SGDLS and CDR2 YYNGEE. The CDR3 contains 16 residues. CDR3 residues: CASSDGAGPSYNEQFF. For the CDR3, the DNA is TGTGCCAGCAGTGACGGCGCGGGGCCTTCCTACAATGAGCAGTTCTTC.

CDR3 sequence: CASRPGTPFFSYNEQFF. The CDR3 nucleotides read TGTGCCAGCAGACCGGGGACTCCGTTTTTCTCCTACAATGAGCAGTTCTTC. V gene TRBV7-9 combines with J gene TRBJ2-1; perhaps TRBD2 as D (6 bases). Trimming took 6 bases from V and 0 from J, leaving 18 bases between them. The CDR3 runs 17 residues. Germline-derived CDR1 and CDR2 are SEHNR and FQNEAQ (reference sequence). Looking up the rest from reference TRBV7-9 and TRBJ2-1 gives the full variable domain: DTGVSQNPRHKITKRGQNVTFRCDPISEHNRLYWYRQTLGQGPEFLTYFQNEAQLEKSRLLSDRFSAERPKGSFSTLEIQRTEQGDSAMYLCASRPGTPFFSYNEQFFGPGTRLTVL.

CDR3 DNA sequence: TGTGCCACCAGTGCCCGGGACAGGGGAATCTGGGAGCAGTACTTC. This codes for CATSARDRGIWEQYF. The chain carries TRBV24-1 and TRBJ2-7; 10 bases map to TRBD1. The CDR3 runs 15 residues. Trimming removed 5 bases from V and 7 bases from J; junction bases left unmatched: 10. Germline V gives CDR1 KGHDR, CDR2 SFDVKD.

The chain uses TRBV4-1 and TRBJ1-3, with TRBD1 identical over 10 bases. Trimming cost V 3 bases and J 5 bases; bases outside gene matches: 19. This CDR3 has 20 amino acids. CDR1 is MGHRA, CDR2 YSYEKL, per germline. The CDR3: CASSHNLAVRDRGWRNTIYF. The CDR3 DNA reads TGCGCCAGCAGCCATAATCTGGCGGTTAGGGACAGGGGATGGAGAAACACCATATATTTT.

This clone was found many times. CDR3 sequence reads: CASSTRTGEGQPQHF. As DNA, the CDR3 is TGTGCCAGCAGCACCCGGACAGGGGAAGGACAGCCCCAGCATTTT. The V call is TRBV5-8, the J call TRBJ1-5; TRBD1 matches 9 bases. The germline V gene encodes CDR1 SGHTS and CDR2 YDEGEE. This CDR3 contains 15 residues. Trimming cost V 4 bases and J 7 bases; bases outside gene matches: 9.

The chain joins TRBV18 to TRBJ2-7; no reliable D call. Trimming cost V 1 base and J 2 bases, with 12 bases left between them. Germline values: CDR1 KGHSH, CDR2 LQKENI. CDR3 length: 15 amino acids. CDR3 residues: CASSPRLTATYEQYF. CDR3 coding DNA: TGTGCCAGCTCACCACGCCTAACTGCCACCTACGAGCAGTACTTC.